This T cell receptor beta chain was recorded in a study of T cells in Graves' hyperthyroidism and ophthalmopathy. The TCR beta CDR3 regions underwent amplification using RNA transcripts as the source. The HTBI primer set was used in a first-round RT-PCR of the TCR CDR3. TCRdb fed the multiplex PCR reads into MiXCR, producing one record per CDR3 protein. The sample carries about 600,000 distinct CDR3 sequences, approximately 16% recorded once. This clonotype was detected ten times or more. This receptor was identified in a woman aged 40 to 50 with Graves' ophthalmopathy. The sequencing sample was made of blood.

The CDR3 loop reads CASSLYDRTALEQYF. DNA of the CDR3: TGCGCCAGCAGCTTGTATGACCGGACAGCTCTAGAGCAGTACTTC. The chain carries TRBV5-1 and TRBJ2-7, with D maybe TRBD1 (6 bases). V was pared by 1 base and J by 7 bases, with 18 bases between. CDR3 length equals 15 residues. Germline lookup yields CDR1 SGHRS and CDR2 YFSETQ.